This T cell receptor (beta chain) was captured in a study of T-cell reconstitution after alpha-beta-depleted transplantation in children. This clonotype was counted ten times or more. CDR1 is SNHLY and CDR2 is FYNNEI in the germline V gene. The CDR3 runs to 15 residues. The V and J ends lost 7 bases and 0 bases respectively, with 16 bases between them. The authors prepared the TCRbeta library with unique molecular identifiers. TCRdb analysed the PCR reads with MiXCR anew, one entry per CDR3 protein. The sample consists of 70,000 to 95,000 distinct CDR3 sequences, 9.5% to 15% of them appearing once. The chain carries TRBV2 and TRBJ2-7; perhaps D is TRBD1 or TRBD2 (6 bases each). Sequenced material: PBMCs from the stem cell graft donor, taken from the stem cell graft. The TCR sequence derives from a human donor who donated a stem cell graft to a child with inherited bone marrow failure. Here the CDR3 DNA reads TGTGCCAGCACGGGGGCATTTACCTTCTCCTACGAGCAGTACTTC. This codes for CASTGAFTFSYEQYF.